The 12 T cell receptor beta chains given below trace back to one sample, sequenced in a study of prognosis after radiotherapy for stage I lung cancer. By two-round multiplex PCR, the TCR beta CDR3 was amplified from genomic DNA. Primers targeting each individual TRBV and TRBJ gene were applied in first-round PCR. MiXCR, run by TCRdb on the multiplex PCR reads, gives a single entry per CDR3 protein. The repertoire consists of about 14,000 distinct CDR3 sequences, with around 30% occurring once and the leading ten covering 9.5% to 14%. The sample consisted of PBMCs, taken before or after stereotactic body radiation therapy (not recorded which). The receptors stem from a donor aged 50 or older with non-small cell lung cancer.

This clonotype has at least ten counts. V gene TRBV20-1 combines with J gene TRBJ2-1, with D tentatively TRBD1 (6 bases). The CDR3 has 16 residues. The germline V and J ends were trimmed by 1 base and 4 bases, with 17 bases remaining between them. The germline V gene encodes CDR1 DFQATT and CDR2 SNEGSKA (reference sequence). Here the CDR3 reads CSARGDTGSLYNEQFF. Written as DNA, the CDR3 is TGCAGTGCTAGAGGCGATACAGGGTCCTTATACAATGAGCAGTTCTTC.

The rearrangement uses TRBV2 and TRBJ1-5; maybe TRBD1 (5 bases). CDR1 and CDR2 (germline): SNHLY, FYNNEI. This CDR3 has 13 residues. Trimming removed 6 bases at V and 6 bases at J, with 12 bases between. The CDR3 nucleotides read TGTGCCAGCAGCGATTCAGGGTCTCAGCCCCAGCATTTT. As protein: CASSDSGSQPQHF.

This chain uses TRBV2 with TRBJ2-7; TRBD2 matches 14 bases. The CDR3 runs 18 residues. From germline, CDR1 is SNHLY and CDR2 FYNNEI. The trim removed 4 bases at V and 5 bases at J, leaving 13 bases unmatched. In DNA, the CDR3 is TGTGCCAGCAGTGCAAAAGGACCGGGACTAGCGGGAGTGAACGAGCAGTACTTC. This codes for CASSAKGPGLAGVNEQYF.

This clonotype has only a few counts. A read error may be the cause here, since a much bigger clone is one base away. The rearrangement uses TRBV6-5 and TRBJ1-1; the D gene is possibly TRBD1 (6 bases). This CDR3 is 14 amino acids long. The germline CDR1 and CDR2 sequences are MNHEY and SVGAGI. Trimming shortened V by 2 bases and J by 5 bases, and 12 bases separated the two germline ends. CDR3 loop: CASSYGRGKTEAFF. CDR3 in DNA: TGTGCCAGCAGTTACGGTAGGGGGAAGACTGAAGCTTTCTTT.

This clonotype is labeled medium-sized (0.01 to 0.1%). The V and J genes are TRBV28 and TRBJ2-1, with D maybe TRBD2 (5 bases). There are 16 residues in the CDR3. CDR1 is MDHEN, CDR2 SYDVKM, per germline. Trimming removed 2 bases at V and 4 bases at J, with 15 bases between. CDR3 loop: CASSLMGVVRYNEQFF. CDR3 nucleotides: TGTGCCAGCAGTTTAATGGGAGTCGTACGATACAATGAGCAGTTCTTC.

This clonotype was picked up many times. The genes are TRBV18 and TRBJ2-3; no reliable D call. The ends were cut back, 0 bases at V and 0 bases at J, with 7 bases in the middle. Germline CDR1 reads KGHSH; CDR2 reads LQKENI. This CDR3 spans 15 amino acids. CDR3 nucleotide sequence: TGTGCCAGCTCACCACCGTTTGCTAGCACAGATACGCAGTATTTT. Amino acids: CASSPPFASTDTQYF.

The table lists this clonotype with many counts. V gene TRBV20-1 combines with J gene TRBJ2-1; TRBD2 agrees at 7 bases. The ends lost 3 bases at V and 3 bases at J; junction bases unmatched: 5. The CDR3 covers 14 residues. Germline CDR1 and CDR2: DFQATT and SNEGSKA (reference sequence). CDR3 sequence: CSASLASGYNEQFF. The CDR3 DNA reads TGCAGTGCTAGTCTGGCTAGCGGCTACAATGAGCAGTTCTTC.

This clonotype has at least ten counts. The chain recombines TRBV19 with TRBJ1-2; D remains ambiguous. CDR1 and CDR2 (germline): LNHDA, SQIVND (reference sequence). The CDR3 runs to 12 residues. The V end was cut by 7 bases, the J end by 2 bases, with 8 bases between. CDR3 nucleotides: TGTGCCAGTAAAATAGGGAACTATGGCTACACCTTC. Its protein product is CASKIGNYGYTF.

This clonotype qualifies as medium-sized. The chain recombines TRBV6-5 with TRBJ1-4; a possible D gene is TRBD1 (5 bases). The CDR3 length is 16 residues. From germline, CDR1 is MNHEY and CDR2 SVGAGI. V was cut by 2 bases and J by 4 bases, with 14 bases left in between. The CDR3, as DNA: TGTGCCAGCAGTTACCCCCCTCAGGGTTATAATGAAAAACTGTTTTTT. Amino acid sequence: CASSYPPQGYNEKLFF.

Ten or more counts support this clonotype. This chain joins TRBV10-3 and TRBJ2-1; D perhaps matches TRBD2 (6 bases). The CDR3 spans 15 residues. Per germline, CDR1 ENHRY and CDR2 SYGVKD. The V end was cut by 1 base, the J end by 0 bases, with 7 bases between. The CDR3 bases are TGTGCCATCAGTGAGTTGACTAGCTCCTACAATGAGCAGTTCTTC. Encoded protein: CAISELTSSYNEQFF.

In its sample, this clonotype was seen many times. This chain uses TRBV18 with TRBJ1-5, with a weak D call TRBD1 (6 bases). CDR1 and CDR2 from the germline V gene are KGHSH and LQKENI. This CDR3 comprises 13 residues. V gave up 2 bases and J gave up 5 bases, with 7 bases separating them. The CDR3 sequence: CASSPGQHQPQHF. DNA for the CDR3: TGTGCCAGCTCACCAGGACAGCATCAGCCCCAGCATTTT.

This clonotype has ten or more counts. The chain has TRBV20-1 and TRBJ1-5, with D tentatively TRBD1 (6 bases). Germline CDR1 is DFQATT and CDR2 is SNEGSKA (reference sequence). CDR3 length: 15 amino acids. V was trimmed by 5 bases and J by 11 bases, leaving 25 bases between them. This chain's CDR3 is CSAGRGGTPRGAQHF. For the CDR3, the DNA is TGCAGTGCTGGAAGAGGGGGGACTCCCCGGGGGGCCCAGCATTTT.